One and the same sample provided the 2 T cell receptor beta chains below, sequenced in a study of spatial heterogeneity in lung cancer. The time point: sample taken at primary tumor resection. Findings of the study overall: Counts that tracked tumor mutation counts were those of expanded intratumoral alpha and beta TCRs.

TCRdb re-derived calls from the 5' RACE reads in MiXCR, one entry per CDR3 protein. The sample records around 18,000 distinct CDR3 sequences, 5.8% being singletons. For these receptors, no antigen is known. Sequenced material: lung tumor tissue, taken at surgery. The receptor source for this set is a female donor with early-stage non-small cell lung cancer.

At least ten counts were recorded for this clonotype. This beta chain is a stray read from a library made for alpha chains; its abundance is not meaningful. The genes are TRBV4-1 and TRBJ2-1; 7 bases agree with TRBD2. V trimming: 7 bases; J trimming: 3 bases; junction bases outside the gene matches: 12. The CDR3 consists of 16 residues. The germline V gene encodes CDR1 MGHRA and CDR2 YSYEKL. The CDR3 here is CASTRGLAEIYNEQFF. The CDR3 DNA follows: TGCGCCAGCACGCGAGGTCTAGCGGAAATCTACAATGAGCAGTTCTTC.

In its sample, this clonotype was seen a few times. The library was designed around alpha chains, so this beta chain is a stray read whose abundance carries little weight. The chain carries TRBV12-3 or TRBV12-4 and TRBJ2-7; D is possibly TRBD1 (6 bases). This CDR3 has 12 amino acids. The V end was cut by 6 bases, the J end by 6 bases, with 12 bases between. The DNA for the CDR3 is TGTGCCAGCAGGGGGGCAGGGTCCGAGCAGTACTTC. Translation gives CASRGAGSEQYF.